The clone carrying this TCR beta chain was seen more than once but under ten times. The data were taken from a study of T-cell reconstitution after alpha-beta-depleted transplantation in children. A library of TCRbeta sequences, prepared with unique molecular identifiers, was generated. TCRdb reanalysed the PCR reads using MiXCR and keeps one entry per CDR3 protein. The data show approximately 110,000 distinct CDR3 sequences, approximately 10% seen once. Germline values: CDR1 MNHNS, CDR2 SASEGT. This CDR3 is built from 11 residues. Trimming shortened V by 1 base and J by 8 bases, and 5 bases separated the two germline ends.

The receptor comes from a boy aged 2 to 9 with acute lymphoblastic leukemia, due to receive a stem cell transplant. Source: PBMCs, taken before TCRalphabeta/CD19-depleted stem cell transplant. The V call is TRBV6-1, the J call TRBJ1-2; D call uncertain. In DNA form, the CDR3 reads TGTGCCAGCAGTGAAGATCCGGGCTACACCTTC. As protein: CASSEDPGYTF.